This T cell receptor (beta chain) was sequenced in a study of human T cells and chemical hapten exposure. Background on the study: Patients, a majority of them female, were diagnosed with alopecia areata, totalis or universalis. Study-wide results and caveats: TCRs at a frequency above 1 in 1000 stayed unchanged with DPC sensitization.

How the authors handled the data: Samples had a median of around 94,000 TCRs, ranging roughly 20,000 to 690,600. TCRdb independently ran MiXCR on the RACE reads; one entry per CDR3 protein. These V and J calls rely on TCRdb rather than the paper's analysis. The data show 90,000 or so distinct CDR3 sequences, more than 9% seen once. Time point reported: patch test 1, 2 weeks after DPC sensitization. Sample treatment: therapeutic diphenylcyclopropenone sensitization with weekly scalp DPC. Prior to application of each patch test, blood was drawn. Comment on this clonotype: Its specificity is not known.

V lost 5 bases, J lost 3 bases, and 15 bases lay in between. CDR1 is SGHAT, CDR2 FQNNGV, per germline. The CDR3 is made up of 15 amino acids. The chain uses TRBV11-2 and TRBJ2-3; possibly TRBD2 for D (6 bases). The source is a man aged 35-49 years with alopecia areata. Some clones in this sample may be carry-over from other donors' samples. The sequencing used whole blood, collected in connection with sensitization to the hapten diphenylcyclopropenone (DPC). CDR3 nucleotide sequence: TGTGCCAGCAGCGACCCGACGGCGGGGACAGATACGCAGTATTTT. Translation gives CASSDPTAGTDTQYF.